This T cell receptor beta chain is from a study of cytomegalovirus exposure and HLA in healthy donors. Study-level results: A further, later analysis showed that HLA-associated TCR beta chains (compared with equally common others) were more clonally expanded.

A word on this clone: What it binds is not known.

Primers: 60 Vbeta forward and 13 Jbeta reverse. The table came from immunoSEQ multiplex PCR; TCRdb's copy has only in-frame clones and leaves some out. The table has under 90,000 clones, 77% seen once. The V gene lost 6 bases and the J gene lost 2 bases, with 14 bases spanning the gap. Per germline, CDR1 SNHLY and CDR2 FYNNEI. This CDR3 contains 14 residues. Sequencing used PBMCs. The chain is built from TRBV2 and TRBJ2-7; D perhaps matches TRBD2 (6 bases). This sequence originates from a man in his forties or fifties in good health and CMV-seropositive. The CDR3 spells CASSGSGPTYEQYF. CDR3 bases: TGTGCCAGCAGCGGGAGCGGCCCGACCTACGAGCAGTACTTC. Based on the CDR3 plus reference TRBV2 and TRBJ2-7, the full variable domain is EPEVTQTPSHQVTQMGQEVILRCVPISNHLYFYWYRQILGQKVEFLVSFYNNEISEKSEIFDDQFSVERPDGSNFTLKIRSTKLEDSAMYFCASSGSGPTYEQYFGPGTRLTVT.